This T cell receptor beta chain was identified during a study of Ad26.COV2.S vaccination and SARS-CoV-2 variants. Sequencing was performed with immunoSEQ multiplex PCR; in TCRdb, only in-frame clones are kept and a portion is missing. In the table there are about 350,000 clones, 80% to 90% of which are singletons. The CDR3 is made up of 12 amino acids. Germline values: CDR1 MNHEY, CDR2 SVGAGI. Between the trimmed V and J ends, which lost 6 bases and 5 bases, there was a span of 10 bases. Stated treatment: 15 to 20 received Ad26.COV2.S at low or high dose, single or two shots; a few received placebo; per-sample allocation not given. Specimens were obtained on day 63 following the first vaccine or placebo injection. This clone has only a few counts.

The material sequenced was peripheral blood, taken in a trial of Ad26.COV2.S vaccine versus placebo. The TCR was taken from a person aged 18-60 years who received the Ad26.COV2.S COVID-19 vaccine or a placebo. The V and J genes are TRBV6-5 and TRBJ1-2; D unresolved. CDR3 DNA: TGTGCCAGCAGGACGGGAAATTATGGCTACACCTTC. This gives the protein CASRTGNYGYTF.